The 3 T cell receptor beta chains below were found in one sample sequenced in a study of cytomegalovirus exposure and HLA in healthy donors. PCR involved 60 Vbeta and 13 Jbeta primers. Sequencing used immunoSEQ multiplex PCR; TCRdb keeps in-frame clones, though not all of them. The repertoire holds about 59,000 clones, with 89% as singletons. Input material: PBMCs. These receptors all come from a man aged 25 to 40 in good health and CMV-seropositive.

V is TRBV7-2 and J is TRBJ2-7, with TRBD2 identical over 9 bases. Germline CDR1 SGHTA, CDR2 FQGNSA. The CDR3 sequence is 14 residues long. V dropped 2 bases and J dropped 3; count of bases not matched to a gene: 2. Here the CDR3 DNA reads TGTGCCAGCAGCTTAAAGCGGGAGGTCTACGAGCAGTACTTC. It codes for CASSLKREVYEQYF.

This chain joins TRBV4-3 and TRBJ2-5; D gene ambiguous. The CDR3 consists of 17 residues. CDR1 LGHNA and CDR2 YSLEER come from the germline V gene. Between the trimmed V and J ends, which lost 0 bases and 0 bases, there was a span of 14 bases. The CDR3 region has the DNA TGCGCCAGCAGCCAAGATCGAGGATGGAGAAACCAAGAGACCCAGTACTTC. The encoded protein is CASSQDRGWRNQETQYF.

The chain carries TRBV7-2 and TRBJ1-5, with TRBD1 identical over 11 bases. The CDR3 covers 14 residues. V was pared by 3 bases and J by 9 bases, with 4 bases of the junction left unmatched. Germline-derived CDR1 and CDR2 are SGHTA and FQGNSA. CDR3 sequence: CASSLGQGDRPQHF. In DNA form, the CDR3 reads TGTGCCAGCAGCTTGGGACAGGGGGATCGGCCCCAGCATTTT.